Listed here are 29 T cell receptor beta chains from one sample, sequenced in a study of T cell repertoires in cytomegalovirus infection. TCRdb ran MiXCR on the reads and lists one entry per CDR3 protein. The sample has about 740,000 distinct CDR3 sequences; approximately 40% are singletons. The source material was PBMCs. These receptors all come from a human donor in good health (CMV status not recorded). Some clones in this sample may be carry-over from other donors' samples.

This rearrangement joins TRBV20-1 to TRBJ2-1; D remains ambiguous. V was cut by 2 bases and J by 3 bases, with 8 bases left in between. The CDR3 sequence is 13 residues long. Germline CDR1 DFQATT, CDR2 SNEGSKA (reference sequence). CDR3 sequence: CSARWSDYNEQFF. The CDR3 coding sequence is TGCAGTGCTAGATGGAGCGACTACAATGAGCAGTTCTTC.

The chain carries TRBV7-6 and TRBJ2-2; no clear D. Germline assignment: CDR1 SGHVS and CDR2 FNYEAQ. This CDR3 is 17 amino acids long. V shed 2 bases and J shed 4 bases, with 17 bases lying between them. The DNA for the CDR3 is TGTGCCAGCAGCTTAAGTACGGATCCTTTTCTCACCGGGGAGCTGTTTTTT. Translation: CASSLSTDPFLTGELFF.

The V gene is TRBV7-8, the J gene TRBJ2-5; 9 positions match TRBD1. CDR3 length equals 15 residues. Trimming at V came to 4 bases and at J to 5 bases, leaving 8 bases not matched to a gene. CDR1 and CDR2 (germline): SGHVS, FQNEAQ. CDR3 nucleotide sequence: TGTGCCAGCAGCTCGAGGGACAGGGTTAGGGAGACCCAGTACTTC. Translation: CASSSRDRVRETQYF.

The gene calls are TRBV7-2 and TRBJ2-5; possible D gene TRBD1, 7 bases. V gave up 5 bases and J gave up 1 base, with 14 bases separating them. This CDR3 has 15 amino acids. CDR1 is SGHTA and CDR2 is FQGNSA in the germline V gene. CDR3 loop: CASSKQGGRQETQYF. DNA for the CDR3: TGTGCCAGCAGCAAGCAGGGGGGACGCCAAGAGACCCAGTACTTC.

This clonotype occurred a few times. The CDR3 DNA is TGTGCCAGCAGCCAAGTTTCGAGGGTTGAGAACACTGAAGCTTTCTTT. It codes for CASSQVSRVENTEAFF. The chain carries TRBV4-2 and TRBJ1-1; no clear D gene. The length of the CDR3 is 16 residues. CDR1 LGHNA and CDR2 YNFKEQ come from the germline V gene. Trimming took off 1 base at V and 1 base at J, with 13 bases between the two ends.

There are a few counts of this clonotype. This chain links TRBV27 with TRBJ2-7; no firm D call. Germline V CDR1 and CDR2: MNHEY, SMNVEV (reference sequence). The CDR3 is made up of 16 amino acids. Deletions cut 6 bases from V and 4 bases from J, with 22 bases between. This CDR3 is CASRIGRAPGVYEQYF. The CDR3 DNA follows: TGTGCCAGCAGAATCGGTAGGGCTCCTGGGGTGTACGAGCAGTACTTC.

V and J are TRBV5-1 and TRBJ2-1, with D perhaps matching TRBD1 or TRBD2 (5 bases each). Deletions cut 5 bases from V and 5 bases from J, with 17 bases between. This CDR3 spans 15 amino acids. From germline, CDR1 is SGHRS and CDR2 YFSETQ. The DNA of the CDR3 is TGCGCCAGCAGGACCGGGACGGAACCGAACAATGAGCAGTTCTTC. Its translation is CASRTGTEPNNEQFF.

This clonotype was counted ten times or more. V gene TRBV12-3 or TRBV12-4 combines with J gene TRBJ1-1; TRBD1 is a possible D gene (6 bases). The length of the CDR3 is 15 residues. The V end was cut by 5 bases, the J end by 2 bases, with 15 bases between. CDR3 coding DNA: TGTGCCAGCAGTAGGCCGGGGGGCGGCAACACTGAAGCTTTCTTT. As protein: CASSRPGGGNTEAFF.

The genes are TRBV30 and TRBJ1-6; unclear D gene. Trimming left V 2 bases short and J 8 bases short, with 13 bases between. The CDR3 consists of 14 residues. Looked up from germline, CDR1 is GTSNPN and CDR2 is SVGIG (reference sequence). The CDR3: CAWSRVSDHSPLHF. The CDR3 region has the DNA TGTGCCTGGAGTCGCGTGAGTGATCATTCACCCCTCCACTTT.

This rearrangement joins TRBV12-3 or TRBV12-4 to TRBJ1-6; D remains ambiguous. The CDR3 covers 17 residues. Trimming removed 1 base from V and 5 bases from J, with 15 bases in between. The DNA of the CDR3 is TGTGCCAGCAGTTTAGACGAGGGAGGGCTTGATAATTCACCCCTCCACTTT. Its protein product is CASSLDEGGLDNSPLHF.

This clonotype was seen only a few times. The chain uses TRBV28 and TRBJ2-3; the match to TRBD2 covers 10 bases. The J segment lost 14 bases and the V segment lost 3 bases, leaving 5 bases of the junction unmatched. The CDR3 runs to 12 residues. The V gene's germline CDR1 is MDHEN and CDR2 SYDVKM. The CDR3 coding sequence is TGTGCCAGCAGTTTTCTACTAGCGGGGCTGTATTTT. Translating it yields CASSFLLAGLYF.

V gene TRBV12-3 or TRBV12-4 combines with J gene TRBJ1-2, with D maybe TRBD1 (5 bases). This CDR3 is built from 14 residues. Trimming stripped 7 bases from V and 8 bases from J, with 20 bases between. The CDR3 here is CASTISGTSGGYTF. CDR3 DNA sequence: TGTGCCAGCACCATCTCCGGGACGTCCGGGGGCTACACCTTC.

V gene TRBV5-6 combines with J gene TRBJ2-1; D is possibly TRBD1 (6 bases). This CDR3 spans 14 amino acids. Per the germline V gene, CDR1 is SGHDT and CDR2 is YYEEEE. Trimming removed 5 bases at V and 8 bases at J, with 17 bases between. CDR3 nucleotides: TGTGCCAGCAGGACACAGGGCATATCCCATGAGCAGTTCTTC. This codes for CASRTQGISHEQFF.

This clonotype appeared a single time. This chain connects TRBV15 to TRBJ2-5, with D possibly being TRBD1 (6 bases). From germline, CDR1 is LNHNV and CDR2 YYDKDF (reference sequence). V lost 4 bases, J lost 1 base, and 16 bases lay in between. The CDR3 extends over 16 amino acids. The CDR3 DNA reads TGTGCCACCAGCACCCCTTTGACAGGAGGCCAAGAGACCCAGTACTTC. Translating it yields CATSTPLTGGQETQYF.

This rearrangement joins TRBV4-1 to TRBJ1-5; D gene unclear. This CDR3 comprises 16 residues. V lost 2 bases and J 1 base, leaving 12 bases between the germline ends. Looked up from germline, CDR1 is MGHRA and CDR2 is YSYEKL. The CDR3 DNA follows: TGCGCCAGCAGCCAAAGTCCTTCCCCCAGCAATCAGCCCCAGCATTTT. This gives the protein CASSQSPSPSNQPQHF.

This chain links TRBV19 with TRBJ2-5, with 8 positions matching TRBD1. Germline CDR1 LNHDA, CDR2 SQIVND (reference sequence). The J segment lost 2 bases and the V segment lost 6 bases, leaving 5 bases of the junction unmatched. This CDR3 has 14 residues. The DNA of the CDR3 is TGTGCCAGTAGGTTGACAGGGGTTCAAGAGACCCAGTACTTC. Translated: CASRLTGVQETQYF.

This clonotype was counted between two and nine times. This chain uses TRBV7-2 with TRBJ2-7, with 9 bases aligning to TRBD1. Germline V lookup: CDR1 SGHTA, CDR2 FQGNSA. J gave up 2 bases and V 7 bases, and 6 bases lay outside the gene matches. This CDR3 is 14 amino acids long. The CDR3 loop reads CASTRGQGTYEQYF. CDR3 coding DNA: TGTGCCAGCACCCGAGGACAGGGGACCTACGAGCAGTACTTC.

The chain has TRBV28 and TRBJ1-2; D is possibly TRBD1 (5 bases). Trimming shortened V by 5 bases and J by 4 bases, and 23 bases separated the two germline ends. This CDR3 is built from 17 residues. Germline V lookup: CDR1 MDHEN, CDR2 SYDVKM. CDR3 in DNA: TGTGCCAGCAGTGCCAACACTCAGGGTGGTCGGGGCTATGGCTACACCTTC. As protein: CASSANTQGGRGYGYTF.

The chain employs TRBV5-6 and TRBJ2-3, with 8 bases identical to TRBD1. Trimming took 0 bases from V and 7 from J; bases not matched to a gene: 7. The CDR3 extends over 15 amino acids. CDR1 and CDR2 (germline): SGHDT, YYEEEE. In nucleotides, the CDR3 is TGTGCCAGCAGCTTGGCTCCAGGGGGCGCAAATACGCAGTATTTT. Residues: CASSLAPGGANTQYF.

This clonotype appeared many times. The rearrangement joins TRBV19 to TRBJ1-1; D might be TRBD1 (5 bases). Between the trimmed V and J ends, which lost 3 bases and 0 bases, there was a span of 8 bases. The CDR3 is made up of 14 amino acids. Germline-derived CDR1 and CDR2 are LNHDA and SQIVND (reference sequence). CDR3 DNA: TGTGCCAGTAGTATGGGACGGATGAACACTGAAGCTTTCTTT. It specifies CASSMGRMNTEAFF.

This rearrangement joins TRBV4-2 to TRBJ2-3, with 7 bases lining up with TRBD2. Germline trimming cut 6 bases from V and 2 bases from J; bases unmatched to any gene: 11. The CDR3 length is 16 residues. Germline V lookup: CDR1 LGHNA, CDR2 YNFKEQ. The CDR3 reads CASRREGIGDTDTQYF. Here the CDR3 DNA reads TGTGCCAGCAGGAGGGAGGGGATTGGGGACACAGATACGCAGTATTTT.

This sequence joins TRBV28 and TRBJ1-2; perhaps TRBD1 as D (5 bases). CDR3 length: 13 amino acids. CDR1 is MDHEN, CDR2 SYDVKM, per germline. The germline V and J ends were trimmed by 8 bases and 7 bases, with 17 bases remaining between them. CDR3 in DNA: TGTGCCAGCTCTTGGGACTTTAAAGGTGGCTACACCTTC. Translated: CASSWDFKGGYTF.

To note about this clonotype: This CDR3 is missing its conserved last phenylalanine or tryptophan, likely due to a read error. The chain carries TRBV7-2 and TRBJ2-4; no clear D. Germline V lookup: CDR1 SGHTA, CDR2 FQGNSA. The CDR3 length is 17 residues. V dropped 1 base and J dropped 1 base, with 14 bases sitting between them. CDR3 DNA: TGTGCCAGCAGCTTAGGTCCCGGGTGCCGGGCCAAAAACATTCAGTACGTC. It specifies CASSLGPGCRAKNIQYV.

The CDR3: CASSAHFLTGEQFF. CDR3 bases: TGTGCCAGCAGTGCCCATTTCCTCACGGGGGAGCAGTTCTTC. This chain joins TRBV28 and TRBJ2-1, with D perhaps TRBD2 (5 bases). The CDR3 runs 14 residues. Germline loops: CDR1 MDHEN, CDR2 SYDVKM. Between the trimmed V and J ends, which lost 5 bases and 10 bases, there was a span of 18 bases.

Many counts were recorded for this clonotype. The chain recombines TRBV12-3 or TRBV12-4 with TRBJ2-1; 12 nucleotides agree with TRBD2. The CDR3 covers 12 residues. V lost 10 bases to trimming and J lost 8 bases; unmatched junction nucleotides: 3. The chain's CDR3 is CATSGGAHEQFF. Here the CDR3 DNA reads TGTGCCACTAGCGGGGGGGCTCATGAGCAGTTCTTC.

This chain's CDR3 is CASSEATGKQYF. DNA of the CDR3: TGTGCCAGCAGTGAAGCAACGGGGAAGCAGTATTTT. This rearrangement joins TRBV6-2 or TRBV6-3 to TRBJ2-3; tentatively, D is TRBD2 (5 bases). Germline V gene lookup returns CDR1 MNHEY and CDR2 SVGEGT. V lost 5 bases, J lost 11 bases, and 14 bases lay in between. CDR3 length: 12 amino acids.

This clonotype came up a few times. The genes are TRBV7-2 and TRBJ1-6; TRBD1 agrees at 9 bases. The CDR3 runs 17 residues. V trimming: 2 bases; J trimming: 9 bases; junction bases outside the gene matches: 11. Germline V gene data show CDR1 as SGHTA and CDR2 as FQGNSA. CDR3 amino acids: CASSLPPGQGIGSPLHF. The CDR3 bases are TGTGCCAGCAGCTTACCTCCGGGACAGGGAATCGGTTCACCCCTCCACTTT.

J is TRBJ1-1 and V is TRBV7-9, with D uncertain. Trimming pared 2 bases from V and 1 base from J, leaving 11 bases between. The CDR3 is 15 residues long. Germline CDR1 and CDR2: SEHNR and FQNEAQ (reference sequence). CDR3 nucleotides: TGTGCCAGCAGCTTAAAGGTGTCAGGGAACACTGAAGCTTTCTTT. Protein sequence: CASSLKVSGNTEAFF.

The chain combines TRBV7-6 with TRBJ2-7, with a tentative D call TRBD2 (6 bases). Germline-derived CDR1 and CDR2 are SGHVS and FNYEAQ. The CDR3 covers 14 residues. Trimming left V 5 bases short and J 4 bases short, with 15 bases between. DNA for the CDR3: TGTGCCAGCAGCGCGTCGGGACTCCCTTACGAGCAGTACTTC. Translating it yields CASSASGLPYEQYF. The complete variable domain, with remaining parts taken from reference TRBV7-6 and TRBJ2-7, reads GAGVSQSPRYKVTKRGQDVALRCDPISGHVSLYWYRQALGQGPEFLTYFNYEAQQDKSGLPNDRFSAERPEGSISTLTIQRTEQRDSAMYRCASSASGLPYEQYFGPGTRLTVT.